The text below deals with one TCR beta chain. These data belong to a study of cytomegalovirus exposure and HLA in healthy donors. The CDR3 contains 17 residues. Germline lookup yields CDR1 MDHEN and CDR2 SYDVKM. V was pared by 5 bases and J by 4 bases, with 23 bases between. PCR involved 60 Vbeta and 13 Jbeta primers. Data came from immunoSEQ multiplex PCR; TCRdb stores just in-frame clones and leaves some out. The sample includes 90,000 to 110,000 clones, less than 85% of them seen just once. This sequence joins TRBV28 and TRBJ1-2, with D possibly TRBD1 on 5 matching bases. This clonotype originated in a man aged 35 to 55 in good health and CMV-seropositive. The material sequenced was PBMCs. CDR3 residues: CASSLPNEQVLGYGYTF. DNA of the CDR3: TGTGCCAGCAGTCTCCCCAACGAACAGGTTCTCGGCTATGGCTACACCTTC.